This record looks at one T cell receptor beta chain sequence and its context. Its target is unknown. This sample stems from a study of cytomegalovirus exposure and HLA in healthy donors. General study findings and limits: The Asian-associated ancestry cluster reportedly had fewer N-insertions than the roughly 670-donor mean in a later analysis.

V gave up 0 bases and J gave up 2 bases, with 17 bases separating them. CDR3 length: 17 residues. CDR1 is LGHNA and CDR2 is YSLEER in the germline V gene. PCR primers comprised 60 Vbeta and 13 Jbeta primers. Repertoires were generated with immunoSEQ multiplex PCR, while TCRdb's copy carries only in-frame clones and drops some. The sample includes fewer than 150,000 clones. Sequencing was performed on PBMCs. The receptor was isolated from a man aged 40-50 years in good health and CMV-seronegative. The chain employs TRBV4-3 and TRBJ2-7, with D possibly being TRBD2 (5 bases). The CDR3 bases are TGCGCCAGCAGCCAAGATTTGCAGCGGATCCGAGCCTACGAGCAGTACTTC. It translates to CASSQDLQRIRAYEQYF.